Below are 19 T cell receptor beta chains sequenced from a single sample in a study of metastatic and nonmetastatic thyroid tumors. Using MiXCR, TCRdb reanalyzed the PCR reads. The table shows fewer than 20,000 clones, with approximately 24% occurring only once. Ahead of thyroid surgery, no patient had received treatment of any kind. The sample comprised tumor tissue. The receptors come from a male donor with papillary thyroid cancer or a benign thyroid nodule (not recorded which). Some clones in this sample may be carry-over from other donors' samples.

With respect to this clone: The same CDR3 arises from other DNA sequences in this sample as well. The chain links TRBV10-3 to TRBJ2-7; 8 positions match TRBD1. V gave up 7 bases and J gave up 7 bases; unmatched junction bases: 27. In germline, CDR1 is ENHRY, CDR2 SYGVKD. The CDR3 extends over 19 amino acids. CDR3: CAIMRPTVLGQGQGLEQYF. The CDR3 nucleotides read TGTGCCATCATGCGTCCAACAGTACTAGGACAGGGTCAGGGATTAGAGCAGTACTTC.

The sample holds many counts of this clone. The V call is TRBV20-1, the J call TRBJ2-1; 10 bases align to TRBD2. The CDR3 is made up of 14 amino acids. Germline V gene sequence: CDR1 DFQATT, CDR2 SNEGSKA (reference sequence). V gave up 5 bases and J gave up 6 bases; unmatched junction bases: 7. CDR3 bases: TGCAGTGCTTTGCTAGCGGGAGAGTCCAATGAGCAGTTCTTC. Its protein product is CSALLAGESNEQFF.

The J gene is TRBJ2-1, the V gene TRBV11-1, with D maybe TRBD1 (6 bases). Germline CDR1 reads SGHAT; CDR2 reads FQDESV (reference sequence). The ends were cut back, 4 bases at V and 0 bases at J, with 13 bases in the middle. The length of the CDR3 is 16 residues. CDR3 bases: TGTGCCAGCAGCTGGAACAGGGACCACTCCTACAATGAGCAGTTCTTC. Translated: CASSWNRDHSYNEQFF.

The CDR3 protein is CASRGTGSNEQYF. For the CDR3, the DNA is TGTGCCAGCAGGGGAACAGGGTCCAACGAGCAGTACTTC. The chain uses TRBV7-2 and TRBJ2-7, with D maybe TRBD1 (6 bases). The CDR3 is made up of 13 amino acids. Trimming removed 6 bases at V and 5 bases at J, with 14 bases between. Germline loops: CDR1 SGHTA, CDR2 FQGNSA.

This chain uses TRBV27 with TRBJ2-2; possible D gene TRBD2, 6 bases. Deletions cut 5 bases from V and 6 bases from J, with 16 bases between. In germline, CDR1 is MNHEY, CDR2 SMNVEV (reference sequence). The CDR3 has 15 amino acids. The CDR3 sequence: CASSPRLERAGELFF. CDR3 sequence (DNA): TGTGCCAGCAGTCCCCGACTAGAACGTGCCGGGGAGCTGTTTTTT.

The chain has TRBV11-2 and TRBJ2-2; 8 nucleotides agree with TRBD1. Trimming cost V 3 bases and J 4 bases; bases outside gene matches: 1. The V gene's germline CDR1 is SGHAT and CDR2 FQNNGV. This CDR3 has 14 amino acids. The CDR3 is CASSLDRATGELFF. Here the CDR3 DNA reads TGTGCCAGCAGCTTGGACAGGGCCACCGGGGAGCTGTTTTTT. Full variable domain (rest looked up from reference TRBV11-2 and TRBJ2-2): EAGVAQSPRYKIIEKRQSVAFWCNPISGHATLYWYQQILGQGPKLLIQFQNNGVVDDSQLPKDRFSAERLKGVDSTLKIQPAKLEDSAVYLCASSLDRATGELFFGEGSRLTVL.

This clone has ten or more counts. J is TRBJ2-3 and V is TRBV27, with TRBD2 matching 7 bases. Germline CDR1 reads MNHEY; CDR2 reads SMNVEV (reference sequence). After removal of 5 bases from V and 7 bases from J, the junction contained 18 bases not matched to a gene. The CDR3 contains 17 residues. This CDR3 is CASSDSTASGGVNTQYF. The DNA of the CDR3 is TGTGCCAGCAGTGACTCGACGGCTAGCGGAGGGGTAAATACGCAGTATTTT.

This rearrangement joins TRBV27 to TRBJ2-7; TRBD1 agrees at 7 bases. Per the germline V gene, CDR1 is MNHEY and CDR2 is SMNVEV (reference sequence). The CDR3 has 14 amino acids. J gave up 3 bases and V 8 bases, and 10 bases lay outside the gene matches. The chain's CDR3 is CASSSGTENYEQYF. The CDR3, as DNA: TGTGCCAGCTCCTCCGGGACAGAAAACTACGAGCAGTACTTC.

The chain couples TRBV11-2 to TRBJ1-2, with D perhaps matching TRBD1 (5 bases). The V end was cut by 2 bases, the J end by 6 bases, with 16 bases between. The CDR3 loop spans 15 amino acids. Germline CDR1 and CDR2: SGHAT and FQNNGV. CDR3 bases: TGTGCCAGCAGCTTAACTGGGAGCAGGGACCATGGCTACACCTTC. Encoded protein: CASSLTGSRDHGYTF.

This clone has a count of ten or more. The gene calls are TRBV18 and TRBJ2-2, with no clear D. The CDR3 contains 12 residues. The germline V gene encodes CDR1 KGHSH and CDR2 LQKENI. V lost 7 bases and J lost 5, with 8 bases in between. CDR3: CASFSDTGELFF. DNA of the CDR3: TGTGCCAGCTTCTCGGATACCGGGGAGCTGTTTTTT.

This clone has just a few counts. V gene TRBV6-6 combines with J gene TRBJ1-1, with D hard to call. CDR1 MNHNY and CDR2 SVGAGI come from the germline V gene (reference sequence). The CDR3 runs to 14 residues. V was cut by 2 bases and J by 4 bases, with 11 bases left in between. The CDR3 DNA is TGTGCCAGCAGTTACGGACGGACCCTCACTGAAGCTTTCTTT. It yields the protein CASSYGRTLTEAFF.

This clone came up many times. The chain is built from TRBV3-1 and TRBJ2-1, with D unclear. V shed 0 bases and J shed 3 bases, with 6 bases lying between them. The CDR3 totals 14 residues. In germline, CDR1 is LGHDT, CDR2 YNNKEL (reference sequence). The CDR3 is CASSQDLGYNEQFF. The CDR3 region has the DNA TGTGCCAGCAGCCAAGATCTAGGCTACAATGAGCAGTTCTTC.

This clone counts as medium-sized. This sequence joins TRBV12-3 or TRBV12-4 and TRBJ2-7; D possibly corresponds to TRBD2 (6 bases). The V and J ends lost 6 bases and 9 bases respectively, with 24 bases between them. This CDR3 region has 15 residues. CDR3 residues: CASSSQSFTLGGQYF. CDR3 coding DNA: TGTGCCAGCAGCTCCCAGTCCTTCACCCTCGGGGGGCAGTACTTC.

This clone is medium-sized (0.01 to 0.1%) in the sample. The chain links TRBV6-1 to TRBJ1-5, with unresolved D. Trimming took 5 bases from V and 2 from J, leaving 13 bases between them. Germline V CDR1 and CDR2: MNHNS, SASEGT. The CDR3 has 15 amino acids. In DNA, the CDR3 is TGTGCCAGCAGTTGCGGGTGGTTAGGCAATCAGCCCCAGCATTTT. It encodes CASSCGWLGNQPQHF.

Ten or more counts support this clone. The J gene is TRBJ1-1, the V gene TRBV9; D remains ambiguous. Trimming stripped 3 bases from V and 2 bases from J, with 5 bases between. Germline CDR1 and CDR2: SGDLS and YYNGEE. CDR3 size: 12 residues. The CDR3 loop is CASSGSNTEAFF. The CDR3 nucleotides read TGTGCCAGCAGCGGATCAAACACTGAAGCTTTCTTT.

The chain employs TRBV7-8 and TRBJ2-7, with 8 bases matching TRBD2. The ends lost 2 bases at V and 6 bases at J; junction bases unmatched: 9. CDR3 length: 15 residues. Per germline, CDR1 SGHVS and CDR2 FQNEAQ. CDR3 coding DNA: TGTGCCAGCAGCTTATTAGCGGGAACAGCACGCGAGCAGTACTTC. The encoded protein is CASSLLAGTAREQYF.

CDR3 loop: CASSSGGLGYGYTF. CDR3 bases: TGTGCCAGCAGTTCTGGGGGGCTCGGATATGGCTACACCTTC. The chain has TRBV28 and TRBJ1-2; D is possibly TRBD1 (6 bases). V lost 4 bases to trimming and J lost 5 bases, with 14 bases between them. There are 14 residues in the CDR3. Germline CDR1 reads MDHEN; CDR2 reads SYDVKM.

The V gene is TRBV5-1, the J gene TRBJ2-3; 7 positions agree with TRBD1. Germline V CDR1 and CDR2: SGHRS, YFSETQ. The CDR3 has 14 residues. Trimming removed 3 bases from V and 5 bases from J; junction bases left unmatched: 6. CDR3 sequence: CASSYDRAEDTQYF. CDR3 DNA sequence: TGCGCCAGCAGCTACGACAGGGCGGAAGATACGCAGTATTTT.

This clone was counted a few times. V usage is TRBV12-3 or TRBV12-4 and J usage is TRBJ2-1; 10 bases match TRBD2. The V and J ends lost 6 bases and 9 bases, in that order; junction bases with no gene match: 8. This CDR3 is 14 amino acids long. CDR3 nucleotide sequence: TGTGCCAGCAGCCCTAGCGGGAGTAATAGTGAGCAGTTCTTC. Its translation: CASSPSGSNSEQFF.